A selection of T cell receptor beta chains follows, all from one sample in a study of T cell clusters in autoimmune cytopenias. No DNA is given; TCRdb re-called the multiplex PCR reads and lists each CDR3 protein once. The record lists some 5,000 distinct CDR3 sequences, of which the ten most abundant hold 8.5%. Sequencing was done on a sample of peripheral blood. These receptors originate from a human donor with an autoimmune cytopenia or autoimmune hepatitis (not recorded which). Both conserved end residues are part of each CDR3. Some rows have no size entry. The others give once, few or many, or a class for an expanded clone.

TRBV7-6	TRBJ2-7	medium-sized	CASSLAGGGDEQYF
TRBV6-5	TRBJ2-7	NA	CASSRRERGGLEQYF
TRBV7-2	TRBJ2-3	NA	CASSLVPSGSTDTQYF
TRBV19	TRBJ1-5	medium-sized	CASTGGTARFNQPQHF
TRBV18	TRBJ2-5	medium-sized	CASSLLSGNQETQYF
TRBV11-1	TRBJ1-1	NA	CARSEHGRQNTEAFF
TRBV27	TRBJ2-6	NA	CAASPQGTGANVLTF
TRBV30	TRBJ1-5	NA	CACQGAARNQPQHF
TRBV5-4	TRBJ2-7	medium-sized	CASSLSTGAYEQYF
TRBV5-5	TRBJ2-2	medium-sized	CASSLGRAVTGELFF
TRBV19	TRBJ2-5	medium-sized	CASSVQGGQETQYF
TRBV5-4	TRBJ2-5	NA	CASSFSTGSRETQYF
TRBV18	TRBJ2-2	NA	CASSPSSGDTGELFF
TRBV30	TRBJ2-5	NA	CAHRRALQETQYF
TRBV29-1	TRBJ2-5	medium-sized	CSVTQTGVATQYF
TRBV30	TRBJ2-7	medium-sized	CAWSVGSLGTDEQYF
TRBV6-1	TRBJ1-4	medium-sized	CASSELRANEKLFF
TRBV29-1	TRBJ1-5	medium-sized	CSVGEGGLNQPQHF
TRBV6-5	TRBJ2-4	medium-sized	CASSYQAGLAKNIQYF
TRBV6-5	TRBJ2-6	medium-sized	CASSLGEIMDSGANVLTF
TRBV4-2	TRBJ2-1	NA	CASSPSGGRDEQFF
TRBV6-5	TRBJ2-3	medium-sized	CASSYSYGGDTQYF
TRBV29-1	TRBJ2-6	hyperexpanded	CSVSSGANVLTF
TRBV5-1	TRBJ2-5	medium-sized	CASSLGRDRAYF
TRBV7-2	TRBJ2-1	NA	CASSQPARRAEQFF
TRBV29-1	TRBJ1-1	medium-sized	CSVTGQGTEAFF
TRBV6-5	TRBJ2-1	medium-sized	CASRPTSGRAYGEQFF
TRBV15	TRBJ2-1	NA	CATSRWDLGAQEQFF
TRBV15	TRBJ2-1	NA	CATSRVPAGGASYNEQFF
TRBV7-9	TRBJ2-7	NA	CASSWGTGLYEQYF
TRBV6-5	TRBJ1-1	NA	CASFKQGMNTEAFF
TRBV2	TRBJ2-2	NA	CASRPGRNTGELFF
TRBV18	TRBJ2-4	medium-sized	CASSPETGAKNIQYF
TRBV19	TRBJ2-3	medium-sized	CASSTGGDTDTQYF
TRBV6-1	TRBJ2-1	NA	CASNSQLSSYNEQFF
TRBV12-3/TRBV12-4	TRBJ2-3	NA	CASSLPQGTSGGATDTQYF
TRBV6-1	TRBJ1-6	medium-sized	CASIRAGTGYSPLHF
TRBV7-2	TRBJ2-3	NA	CASRTGRTDTQYF
TRBV6-8	TRBJ2-7	NA	CASSYPLVRDEQYF
TRBV30	TRBJ1-1	medium-sized	CAWSLQRHTEAFF
TRBV6-2/TRBV6-3	TRBJ1-6	NA	CASRGRSDSPLHF
TRBV5-5	TRBJ1-2	medium-sized	CASSLKGTANYGYTF
TRBV6-5	TRBJ1-6	NA	CASSLQGYNSPLHF
TRBV5-6	TRBJ2-5	medium-sized	CASSLYGQETQYF
TRBV29-1	TRBJ2-3	large	CSVAAGTDTQYF
TRBV5-4	TRBJ1-6	NA	CASSQEGKSSPLHF
TRBV19	TRBJ2-7	medium-sized	CASSGPGGVYEQYF
TRBV5-4	TRBJ2-7	medium-sized	CASSLPGGYEQYF
TRBV5-5	TRBJ2-3	medium-sized	CASSFRGGGDTQYF
TRBV18	TRBJ2-1	medium-sized	CASSPGTGGENEQFF
TRBV19	TRBJ2-7	medium-sized	CASSTGQGVYEQYF
TRBV7-4	TRBJ2-7	medium-sized	CASSLGPLAGGSYEQYF
TRBV24-1	TRBJ1-5	NA	CATSDPPTGGISNQPQHF
TRBV6-5	TRBJ2-2	NA	CASSSSGTSGFQLFF
TRBV19	TRBJ1-5	medium-sized	CASTGQGLFQPQHF